This is a list of T cell receptor beta chains from one sample in a study of blood T cell repertoires in COVID-19. This table comes from immunoSEQ multiplex PCR, and its TCRdb copy is limited to in-frame clones, with some not included. Seen here are tens of thousands of clones, under 85% observed once, and the top ten hold about 11%. Sequenced sample: peripheral blood. The source is a man aged 70 or older with acute or convalescent COVID-19. Each CDR3 is given with its conserved first and last residue. Each record gives: J gene, D gene, V gene, CDR3 protein. D genes are given only for firm matches.

J: TRBJ1-3
D: TRBD1
V: TRBV7-6
CDR3: CASSRDRVRYSGNTIYF

J: TRBJ1-4
D: NA
V: TRBV27
CDR3: CASSTNREKLFF

J: TRBJ2-1
D: TRBD2
V: TRBV5-4
CDR3: CASNFGGNYNEQFF

J: TRBJ2-7
D: NA
V: TRBV5-4
CDR3: CASSASVAVSSYEQYF

J: TRBJ1-1
D: NA
V: TRBV6-5
CDR3: CASGALTKNTEAFF

J: TRBJ1-1
D: TRBD1
V: TRBV7-9
CDR3: CASRATGVAEAFF

J: TRBJ2-1
D: NA
V: TRBV6-5
CDR3: CASSYSRGANQFF

J: TRBJ1-5
D: TRBD1
V: TRBV2
CDR3: CASSYRGSAQHF

J: TRBJ2-3
D: TRBD2
V: TRBV30
CDR3: CAWSWTSGTDTQYF

J: TRBJ1-1
D: NA
V: TRBV4-1
CDR3: CASRFAGGTEAFF

J: TRBJ1-5
D: NA
V: TRBV4-1
CDR3: CASSQARGNQPQHF

J: TRBJ2-1
D: NA
V: TRBV5-1
CDR3: CASSLAIYNEQFF

J: TRBJ1-1
D: TRBD1
V: TRBV14
CDR3: CASSRRTGRDTEAFF

J: TRBJ1-2
D: NA
V: TRBV6-6
CDR3: CASSYSSNRYYGYTF

J: TRBJ2-1
D: TRBD2
V: TRBV7-9
CDR3: CASSVTSGGANEQFF

J: TRBJ2-5
D: NA
V: TRBV6-4
CDR3: CASSDSRGETQYF

J: TRBJ2-6
D: NA
V: TRBV5-4
CDR3: CASSQAGANVLTF

J: TRBJ2-2
D: TRBD2
V: TRBV19
CDR3: CASSSGGATGELFF

J: TRBJ1-2
D: NA
V: TRBV2
CDR3: CASGGERFYGYTF

J: TRBJ1-1
D: TRBD1
V: TRBV3-1/TRBV3-2
CDR3: CASSQGGQGVEAFF

J: TRBJ2-5
D: NA
V: TRBV3-1/TRBV3-2
CDR3: CASSQGPDSQETQYF

J: TRBJ2-7
D: NA
V: TRBV11-2
CDR3: CASSLATYEQYF

J: TRBJ1-1
D: TRBD1
V: TRBV9
CDR3: CASSARTGGITEAFF

J: TRBJ2-1
D: NA
V: TRBV29-1
CDR3: CSSRQASYNEQFF

J: TRBJ2-2
D: NA
V: TRBV6-6
CDR3: CASTRTENTGELFF

J: TRBJ1-4
D: NA
V: TRBV12-3/TRBV12-4
CDR3: CASSPYGGKLFF

J: TRBJ1-6
D: NA
V: TRBV4-1
CDR3: CASSQLQGSYNSPLHF

J: TRBJ2-5
D: NA
V: TRBV6-5
CDR3: CASSYSSYETQYF

J: TRBJ1-5
D: TRBD1
V: TRBV6-4
CDR3: CASSVRDRGLVGNQPQHF

J: TRBJ2-1
D: NA
V: TRBV28
CDR3: CASSRGLYNEQFF

J: TRBJ1-1
D: NA
V: TRBV18
CDR3: CASSRGKQGAGNTEAFF

J: TRBJ2-5
D: TRBD2
V: TRBV5-1
CDR3: CASSAGLAGGQETQYF

J: TRBJ2-7
D: NA
V: TRBV27
CDR3: CASSHSRGEQYF

J: TRBJ1-3
D: NA
V: TRBV20-1
CDR3: CSARPQGTIYF

J: TRBJ2-7
D: NA
V: TRBV5-6
CDR3: CASSHTGHGSEQYF

J: TRBJ2-4
D: NA
V: TRBV5-1
CDR3: CASSLHREAKNIQYF